The 12 T cell receptor beta chains presented below share a single source sample, sequenced in a study of blood T cells in healthy people across ages (dated by TCRdb to the mid-2010s). Library generation was performed with 5' RACE. TCRdb records Illumina HiSeq 2500 as the sequencer. The second PCR ran for roughly 6 to 11 cycles and used a J-beta primer mix along with a sample-barcoded 5' primer. TCRdb itself trimmed the public reads at Q25 with fastp, ran MiXCR and retained productive beta chains. Each CDR3 protein gets just one entry, which takes the most common genes and DNA from the rows behind it. The sample has some 750,000 distinct CDR3 sequences on record, about 20% of them singletons. The top ten constitute around 21% of the sample. Specimen: blood. These TCRs come from a man aged 65 to 79 in good health.

This clonotype has a handful of counts. The chain carries TRBV29-1 and TRBJ2-7, with D hard to call. This CDR3 region has 11 residues. Trimming pared 4 bases from V and 4 bases from J, leaving 8 bases between. Germline lookup yields CDR1 SQVTM and CDR2 ANQGSEA. The CDR3 is CSVVLTYEQYF. CDR3 DNA sequence: TGCAGCGTTGTACTAACGTACGAGCAGTACTTC.

This clonotype was recorded a few times. This chain connects TRBV20-1 to TRBJ2-1; D gene unclear. The CDR3 totals 15 residues. Trimming removed 2 bases from V and 1 base from J, with 12 bases in between. Germline V gene data show CDR1 as DFQATT and CDR2 as SNEGSKA (reference sequence). Written as DNA, the CDR3 is TGCAGTGCTAGATCGGCTAGTAAGTCCTACAATGAGCAGTTCTTC. Residues: CSARSASKSYNEQFF.

This clonotype was seen more than once but under ten times. The chain uses TRBV5-1 and TRBJ1-1, with a tentative D call TRBD1 (6 bases). The CDR3 is made up of 16 amino acids. From germline, CDR1 is SGHRS and CDR2 YFSETQ. V was pared by 3 bases and J by 2 bases, with 17 bases between. The CDR3 here is CASSWTDSSINTEAFF. The CDR3 bases are TGCGCCAGCAGCTGGACAGACAGCTCAATAAACACTGAAGCTTTCTTT.

This chain links TRBV19 with TRBJ2-7; 9 nucleotides agree with TRBD1. The end of the DNA aligns better with TRBJ2-1, so the J call may be wrong. The CDR3 sequence is 15 residues long. Germline loops: CDR1 LNHDA, CDR2 SQIVND (reference sequence). This CDR3 is CASSEHRGRRDEQFF. The CDR3 DNA reads as TGTGCCAGTAGTGAACACAGGGGGCGCAGGGATGAGCAGTTCTTC.

The chain joins TRBV7-2 to TRBJ1-4; 10 bases are a match to TRBD1. Germline V lookup: CDR1 SGHTA, CDR2 FQGNSA. The junction had 4 bases not matched to a gene; V was cut back by 3 bases and J by 6 bases. The CDR3 is 15 amino acids. As DNA, the CDR3 is TGTGCCAGCAGCTTGAGGGGGACAGGGGATGAAAAACTGTTTTTT. Amino acid sequence: CASSLRGTGDEKLFF.

The chain employs TRBV4-2 and TRBJ1-1; no reliable D call. Germline V gene data show CDR1 as LGHNA and CDR2 as YNFKEQ. V lost 2 bases and J lost 11, with 18 bases in between. The length of the CDR3 is 14 residues. This chain's CDR3 is CASSQQSSPGGAFF. The CDR3 region has the DNA TGTGCCAGCAGCCAACAGTCCTCCCCGGGAGGTGCTTTCTTT.

The CDR3 nucleotides read TGTGCCGGACAGGGAGGCAATCAGCCCCAGCATTTT. Residues: CAGQGGNQPQHF. The V and J genes are TRBV28 and TRBJ1-5; 8 bases are a match to TRBD1. Germline CDR1 reads MDHEN; CDR2 reads SYDVKM. The ends lost 11 bases at V and 2 bases at J; junction bases unmatched: 2. CDR3 length: 12 amino acids.

The gene calls are TRBV19 and TRBJ2-1, with D tentatively TRBD2 (6 bases). With 0 bases removed from V and 9 bases from J, the gap between germline ends came to 24 bases. The CDR3 runs 18 residues. CDR1 is LNHDA, CDR2 SQIVND, per germline (reference sequence). The DNA for the CDR3 is TGTGCCAGTAGTATAGAGGCCCTGACTAACGGGAGAAGTATTGAGCAGTTCTTC. It codes for CASSIEALTNGRSIEQFF. The variable domain in full, with the rest retrieved from reference TRBV19 and TRBJ2-1, is DGGITQSPKYLFRKEGQNVTLSCEQNLNHDAMYWYRQDPGQGLRLIYYSQIVNDFQKGDIAEGYSVSREKKESFPLTVTSAQKNPTAFYLCASSIEALTNGRSIEQFFGPGTRLTVL.

This clonotype appeared a few times. V gene TRBV9 combines with J gene TRBJ2-5; TRBD1 is a possible D gene (5 bases). Germline CDR1 is SGDLS and CDR2 is YYNGEE. Trimming left V 1 base short and J 3 bases short, with 16 bases between. This CDR3 contains 16 residues. CDR3 sequence (DNA): TGTGCCAGCAGCGTAAGGCAGGGCATGACCAAAGAGACCCAGTACTTC. Its protein is CASSVRQGMTKETQYF.

The rearrangement joins TRBV7-9 to TRBJ1-1, with D hard to call. V gave up 2 bases and J gave up 2 bases, with 9 bases separating them. Germline V gives CDR1 SEHNR, CDR2 FQNEAQ (reference sequence). The CDR3 totals 14 residues. The CDR3 DNA follows: TGTGCCAGCAGCTTAAATCCCAGAAACACTGAAGCTTTCTTT. This gives the protein CASSLNPRNTEAFF. Full variable domain (rest looked up from reference TRBV7-9 and TRBJ1-1): DTGVSQNPRHKITKRGQNVTFRCDPISEHNRLYWYRQTLGQGPEFLTYFQNEAQLEKSRLLSDRFSAERPKGSFSTLEIQRTEQGDSAMYLCASSLNPRNTEAFFGQGTRLTVV.

On this clonotype itself: One end of the junction fails to match germline, which may point to a read error. CDR3 nucleotides: TGTGCCAGCAGCCAAGAACAGGGGACAGTGAACACCGGGGAACTGTTTTTT. Translated: CASSQEQGTVNTGELFF. The rearrangement uses TRBV3-1 and TRBJ2-2, with 7 positions matching TRBD1. CDR3 length: 17 residues. Germline V gene sequence: CDR1 LGHDT, CDR2 YNNKEL (reference sequence).

This clonotype occurred a few times. The genes are TRBV5-1 and TRBJ2-5, with TRBD1 as a possible D gene (5 bases). The germline CDR1 and CDR2 sequences are SGHRS and YFSETQ. The CDR3 runs 14 residues. The V gene lost 0 bases and the J gene lost 2 bases, with 8 bases spanning the gap. The CDR3 loop is CASSLEHRQETQYF. CDR3 nucleotide sequence: TGCGCCAGCAGCTTGGAACACAGGCAAGAGACCCAGTACTTC.